The present TCR beta chain was sequenced within a study of cytomegalovirus exposure and HLA in healthy donors. V lost 6 bases and J lost 10, with 19 bases in between. Germline V gene sequence: CDR1 MNHEY, CDR2 SMNVEV (reference sequence). This CDR3 region has 15 residues. The PCR contained 60 Vbeta and 13 Jbeta primers. Measured with immunoSEQ multiplex PCR; TCRdb has only the in-frame clones, and not every one. This listing includes around 40,000 clones. Sequencing was performed on PBMCs. The gene calls are TRBV27 and TRBJ1-6; tentatively, D is TRBD1 (5 bases). The sequence was obtained from a human donor in good health. The CDR3 nucleotides are TGTGCCAGCAGGGGGGGGGAAAGTATTTACTCACCCCTCCACTTT. Protein: CASRGGESIYSPLHF.